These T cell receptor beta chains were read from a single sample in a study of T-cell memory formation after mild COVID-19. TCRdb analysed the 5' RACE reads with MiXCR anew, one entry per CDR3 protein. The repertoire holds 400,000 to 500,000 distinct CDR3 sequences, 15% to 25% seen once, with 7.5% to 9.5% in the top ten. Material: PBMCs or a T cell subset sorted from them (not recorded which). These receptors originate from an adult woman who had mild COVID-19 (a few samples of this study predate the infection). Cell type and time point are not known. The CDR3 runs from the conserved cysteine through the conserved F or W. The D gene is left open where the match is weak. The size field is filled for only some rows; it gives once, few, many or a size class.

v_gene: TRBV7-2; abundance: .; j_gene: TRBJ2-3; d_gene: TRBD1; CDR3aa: CASRDRVIDTQYF; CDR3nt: TGTGCCAGCAGGGACAGGGTTATAGATACGCAGTATTTT
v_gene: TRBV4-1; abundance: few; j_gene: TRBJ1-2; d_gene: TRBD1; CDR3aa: CASGDRGYGYTF; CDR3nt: TGCGCCAGCGGCGACAGGGGCTATGGCTACACCTTC
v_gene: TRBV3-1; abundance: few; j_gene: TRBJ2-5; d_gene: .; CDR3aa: CASSQSFQSETQYF; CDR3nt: TGTGCCAGCAGCCAATCTTTTCAGTCGGAGACCCAGTACTTC
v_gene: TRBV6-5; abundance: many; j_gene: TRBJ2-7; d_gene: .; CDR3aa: CASSYSPPPYEQYF; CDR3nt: TGTGCCAGCAGTTACTCGCCACCGCCCTACGAGCAGTACTTC
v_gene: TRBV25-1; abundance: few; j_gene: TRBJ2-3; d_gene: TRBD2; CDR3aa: CASSAGLGSTDTQYF; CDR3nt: TGTGCCAGCTCAGCGGGACTAGGGAGCACAGATACGCAGTATTTT
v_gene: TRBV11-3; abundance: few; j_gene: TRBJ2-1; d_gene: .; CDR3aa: CASSQQVGPGPYNEQFF; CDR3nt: TGTGCCAGCAGCCAACAAGTTGGTCCAGGGCCCTACAATGAGCAGTTCTTC
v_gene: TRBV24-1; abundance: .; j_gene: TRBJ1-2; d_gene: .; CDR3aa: CATSEGRAGYTF; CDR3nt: TGTGCCACCAGTGAGGGCAGGGCTGGCTACACCTTC
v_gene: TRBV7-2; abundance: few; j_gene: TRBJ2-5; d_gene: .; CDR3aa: CASSLGLRGETQYF; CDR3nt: TGTGCCAGCAGCTTGGGACTTCGAGGGGAGACCCAGTACTTC
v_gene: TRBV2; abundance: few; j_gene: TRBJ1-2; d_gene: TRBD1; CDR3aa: CASSSSGNDRDHGYTF; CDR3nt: TGTGCCAGCAGTTCAAGCGGAAATGACAGGGATCATGGCTACACCTTC
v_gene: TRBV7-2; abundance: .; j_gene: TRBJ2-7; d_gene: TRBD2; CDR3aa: CASSSGLAGAYEQYF; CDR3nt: TGTGCCAGCAGCTCGGGACTAGCGGGAGCCTACGAGCAGTACTTC
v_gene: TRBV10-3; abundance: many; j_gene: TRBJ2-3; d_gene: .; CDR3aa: CAISELGADTQYF; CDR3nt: TGTGCCATCAGTGAGCTTGGAGCAGATACGCAGTATTTT
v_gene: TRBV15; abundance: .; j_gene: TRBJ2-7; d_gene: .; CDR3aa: CATSRDPGISYEQYF; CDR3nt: TGTGCCACCAGCAGAGATCCGGGGATCTCCTACGAGCAGTACTTC
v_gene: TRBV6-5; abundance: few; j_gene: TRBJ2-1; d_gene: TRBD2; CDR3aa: CASSTDSGREFF; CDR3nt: TGTGCCAGCAGTACCGATAGCGGGAGAGAGTTCTTC
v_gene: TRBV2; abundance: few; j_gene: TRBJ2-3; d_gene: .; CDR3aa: CASTRGLELDTQYF; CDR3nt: TGTGCCAGCACGCGGGGGCTAGAATTGGATACGCAGTATTTT
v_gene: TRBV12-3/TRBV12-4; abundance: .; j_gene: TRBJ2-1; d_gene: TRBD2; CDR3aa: CASSSSGRAYNEQFF; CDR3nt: TGTGCCAGCAGCTCTAGCGGGAGGGCCTACAATGAGCAGTTCTTC
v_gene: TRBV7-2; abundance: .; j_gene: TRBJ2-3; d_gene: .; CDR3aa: CASSLKYGSGADTQYF; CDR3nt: TGTGCCAGCAGCTTAAAATACGGGAGCGGCGCAGATACGCAGTATTTT
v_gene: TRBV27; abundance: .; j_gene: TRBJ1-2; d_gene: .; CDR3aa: CASSSGQGSGYTF; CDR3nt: TGTGCCAGCAGTTCTGGCCAGGGTAGTGGCTACACCTTC
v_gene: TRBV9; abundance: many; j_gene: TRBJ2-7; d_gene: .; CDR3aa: CASSPSGLSYEQYF; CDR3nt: TGTGCCAGCAGCCCCTCTGGGCTCTCCTACGAGCAGTACTTC
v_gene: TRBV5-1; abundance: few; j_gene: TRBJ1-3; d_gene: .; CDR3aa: CASSPGLVGNTIYF; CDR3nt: TGCGCCAGCAGCCCGGGCCTCGTCGGAAACACCATATATTTT
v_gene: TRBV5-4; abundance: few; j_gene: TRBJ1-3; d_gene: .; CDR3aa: CASTAWGSGNTIYF; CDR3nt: TGTGCCAGCACCGCCTGGGGCTCTGGAAACACCATATATTTT
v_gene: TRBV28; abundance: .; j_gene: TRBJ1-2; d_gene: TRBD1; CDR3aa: CASSHDRVNYGYTF; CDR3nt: TGTGCCAGCAGCCACGACAGGGTCAACTATGGCTACACCTTC
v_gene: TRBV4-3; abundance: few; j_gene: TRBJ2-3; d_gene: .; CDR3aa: CASSQDFRGKDTQYF; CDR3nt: TGCGCCAGCAGCCAAGATTTCCGAGGGAAAGATACGCAGTATTTT
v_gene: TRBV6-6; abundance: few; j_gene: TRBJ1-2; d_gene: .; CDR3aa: CASSYTQDYGYTF; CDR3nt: TGTGCCAGCAGTTACACCCAGGACTATGGCTACACCTTC
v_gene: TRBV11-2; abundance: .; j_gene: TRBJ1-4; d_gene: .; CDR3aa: CASSFIGEVAGEKLFF; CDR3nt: TGTGCCAGCAGCTTTATAGGGGAGGTGGCTGGTGAAAAACTGTTTTTT